This TCR beta chain was documented in a study of T cells after yellow fever vaccination. About the study: Researchers used SMART-Seq v4 Ultra Low Input to prepare fractions that had low cell numbers.

This clonotype came up many times. Antigen specificity is unknown. Whole-study results and caveats: Subsequent to the booster, the majority of primary-vaccination clones reappeared (96% CD4, about 90% CD8). Repertoires sorted by FACS could include abundant clonotypes that are contaminants from the bulk population. The secondary response peaked faster, at day 5 versus 15, but was weaker.

The germline CDR1 and CDR2 sequences are MNHNS and SASEGT. Unmatched junction bases numbered 9, after V lost 3 bases and J lost 5 bases. CDR3 length equals 15 residues. One entry per CDR3 protein, called by TCRdb with MiXCR from the 5' RACE reads. The table records roughly 120,000 distinct CDR3 sequences, around 6.7% of them present only once. This clonotype was obtained from a young man who received the YFV17D yellow fever vaccine. This rearrangement joins TRBV6-1 to TRBJ2-7; the match to TRBD2 covers 8 bases. The specimen was CD4+ T cells sorted from PBMCs, collected roughly 46 days after the first yellow fever vaccination. CDR3 DNA: TGTGCCAGCAGTGATACGGGACTAGGGTCTCACGAGCAGTACTTC. Protein product: CASSDTGLGSHEQYF.